One sample yielded the 32 T cell receptor beta chains listed below, sequenced in a study of T cell responses to AZD1222 COVID-19 vaccine. Clones were sequenced by immunoSEQ multiplex PCR, and TCRdb holds only the in-frame ones, with some missing. This sample has 120,000 to 150,000 clones; roughly nine tenths occur once, and the top ten carry 7% to 9%. The material sequenced was peripheral blood, taken 28 days after the second dose of the MenACWY control vaccine. All receptors derive from an adult who received the MenACWY meningococcal vaccine as a control.

J is TRBJ1-1 and V is TRBV25-1; the D is unclear. Germline V gives CDR1 MGHDK, CDR2 SYGVNS. The CDR3 spans 15 residues. V lost 3 bases, J lost 0 bases, and 11 bases lay in between. The CDR3 here is CASSDVQAMNTEAFF. The CDR3 region has the DNA TGTGCCAGCAGTGACGTACAAGCAATGAACACTGAAGCTTTCTTT.

This clone appeared a few times. As DNA, the CDR3 is TGTGCCAGCAGCTCCTCGACTAGCGGGGGAAGAGAGCAGTACTTC. Residues: CASSSSTSGGREQYF. This chain joins TRBV7-9 and TRBJ2-7; 12 bases match TRBD2. Trimming took 4 bases from V and 7 from J; bases not matched to a gene: 8. The CDR3 length is 15 residues. Germline assignment: CDR1 SEHNR and CDR2 FQNEAQ (reference sequence).

The V gene is TRBV19, the J gene TRBJ2-7, with 7 bases aligning to TRBD1. Unmatched junction bases numbered 7, after V lost 5 bases and J lost 0 bases. This CDR3 has 15 residues. Germline V gives CDR1 LNHDA, CDR2 SQIVND (reference sequence). CDR3 loop: CASSEQGQSSYEQYF. The CDR3 DNA sequence: TGTGCCAGTAGTGAACAGGGACAGAGCTCCTACGAGCAGTACTTC.

The rearrangement joins TRBV19 to TRBJ2-1; 8 nucleotides align to TRBD2. CDR1 and CDR2 from the germline V gene are LNHDA and SQIVND (reference sequence). This CDR3 is built from 13 residues. Trimming took 5 bases from V and 9 from J; bases not matched to a gene: 6. The CDR3 DNA reads TGTGCCAGTAGTGCCCGGGAGGGCACTGAGCAGTTCTTC. Its translation is CASSAREGTEQFF.

This rearrangement joins TRBV19 to TRBJ2-7; tentatively, D is TRBD1 (6 bases). With 8 bases removed from V and 0 bases from J, the gap between germline ends came to 8 bases. Germline CDR1 and CDR2: LNHDA and SQIVND (reference sequence). This CDR3 contains 12 residues. CDR3 in DNA: TGTGCCAGTCGGGACAACTCCTACGAGCAGTACTTC. This codes for CASRDNSYEQYF.

J is TRBJ2-7 and V is TRBV11-1; 9 bases line up with TRBD1. CDR3 length equals 15 residues. CDR1 SGHAT and CDR2 FQDESV come from the germline V gene (reference sequence). With V trimmed by 5 bases and J by 0 bases, 5 bases remained unmatched. CDR3 residues: CASSRTGVSSYEQYF. The CDR3 nucleotides read TGTGCCAGCAGCCGGACAGGGGTGAGCTCCTACGAGCAGTACTTC.

The genes are TRBV6-5 and TRBJ1-6; tentative D call: TRBD1 (5 bases). Germline V gene sequence: CDR1 MNHEY, CDR2 SVGAGI. This CDR3 is built from 14 residues. Trimming stripped 7 bases from V and 6 bases from J, with 13 bases between. CDR3 sequence: CASTGGMGNSPLHF. The DNA for the CDR3 is TGTGCCAGCACGGGGGGAATGGGTAATTCACCCCTCCACTTT.

Worth noting for this clone: Sequence at one end of the junction differs from germline and may be a read error. The J gene is TRBJ2-3, the V gene TRBV28; 7 bases are a match to TRBD1. Germline V lookup: CDR1 MDHEN, CDR2 SYDVKM. CDR3 length equals 14 residues. The CDR3 bases are TGTGTCAGCAGTTACGACAGGGTGCTGAATACGCAGTATTTT. It codes for CVSSYDRVLNTQYF.

This clone was observed a single time. The chain recombines TRBV28 with TRBJ2-2; 8 bases match TRBD2. The CDR3 sequence is 15 residues long. Germline lookup yields CDR1 MDHEN and CDR2 SYDVKM. With V trimmed by 2 bases and J by 6 bases, 5 bases remained unmatched. CDR3 region: CASSLVPSGSGELFF. The DNA for the CDR3 is TGTGCCAGCAGTTTAGTTCCTAGCGGGTCCGGGGAGCTGTTTTTT.

V usage is TRBV5-1 and J usage is TRBJ2-7, with unresolved D. V was clipped by 4 bases and J by 2 bases, with 19 bases between them. Germline CDR1 reads SGHRS; CDR2 reads YFSETQ. There are 16 residues in the CDR3. The chain's CDR3 is CASSEQDPGLTYEQYF. As DNA, the CDR3 is TGCGCCAGCAGCGAACAAGACCCGGGTCTTACCTACGAGCAGTACTTC.

The chain combines TRBV19 with TRBJ2-5, with 9 bases identical to TRBD1. Germline V gene data show CDR1 as LNHDA and CDR2 as SQIVND (reference sequence). The CDR3 totals 15 residues. V trimming: 8 bases; J trimming: 5 bases; junction bases outside the gene matches: 12. Here the CDR3 DNA reads TGTGCCAGTCAAAGACATGACAGGGGGACGGAGACCCAGTACTTC. This sequence encodes CASQRHDRGTETQYF.

The table lists this clone with a few counts. V and J are TRBV20-1 and TRBJ2-7, with D unclear. The CDR3 is 11 residues long. The V end was cut by 3 bases, the J end by 6 bases, with 9 bases between. Germline CDR1 DFQATT, CDR2 SNEGSKA (reference sequence). The CDR3 sequence is CSASPLIEQYF. The CDR3 bases are TGCAGTGCTAGCCCCCTAATCGAGCAGTACTTC.

V and J are TRBV6-1 and TRBJ1-4, with unresolved D. The CDR3 has 17 residues. Germline V CDR1 and CDR2: MNHNS, SASEGT. The germline V and J ends were trimmed by 2 bases and 5 bases, with 18 bases remaining between them. CDR3 coding DNA: TGTGCCAGCAGTGAATTGATAAGACCGACAATGAATGAAAAACTGTTTTTT. Translated, it gives CASSELIRPTMNEKLFF.

The J gene is TRBJ1-4, the V gene TRBV5-1; D perhaps matches TRBD1 (5 bases). Germline CDR1 and CDR2: SGHRS and YFSETQ. Trimming left V 4 bases short and J 6 bases short, with 13 bases between. The CDR3 loop spans 14 amino acids. The CDR3 DNA follows: TGCGCCAGCAGCCTCCGGGACGGTGATGAAAAACTGTTTTTT. It encodes CASSLRDGDEKLFF.

The chain combines TRBV19 with TRBJ2-5, with TRBD2 matching 10 bases. Trimming cost V 3 bases and J 4 bases; bases outside gene matches: 2. The CDR3 length is 14 residues. Germline V CDR1 and CDR2: LNHDA, SQIVND (reference sequence). The CDR3 region has the DNA TGTGCCAGTAGTATTAGCGGGGGGCGAGAGACCCAGTACTTC. Translated, it gives CASSISGGRETQYF.

This clone was observed a handful of times. The DNA of the CDR3 is TGTGCCAGCGGGGGACTGTTGGGAGTCCCTGAAGCTTTCTTT. Translated: CASGGLLGVPEAFF. The V call is TRBV6-5, the J call TRBJ1-1, with D perhaps TRBD1 (5 bases). This CDR3 comprises 14 residues. The germline V and J ends were trimmed by 8 bases and 6 bases, with 19 bases remaining between them. Per the germline V gene, CDR1 is MNHEY and CDR2 is SVGAGI.

This clone was observed a single time. The V gene is TRBV9, the J gene TRBJ1-2, with unresolved D. Trimming removed 4 bases at V and 7 bases at J, with 23 bases between. Per germline, CDR1 SGDLS and CDR2 YYNGEE. There are 16 residues in the CDR3. CDR3 loop: CASSPRVFPDLFGYTF. The CDR3 bases are TGTGCCAGCAGCCCTCGTGTCTTTCCCGACTTGTTTGGCTACACCTTC.

This chain uses TRBV7-2 with TRBJ2-2; 7 bases align to TRBD1. From germline, CDR1 is SGHTA and CDR2 FQGNSA. The CDR3 has 13 amino acids. J lost 6 bases, V lost 3 bases, and 1 base had no gene match. This CDR3 reads CASSFQGAGELFF. In nucleotides, the CDR3 is TGTGCCAGCAGCTTCCAGGGGGCCGGGGAGCTGTTTTTT.

DNA of the CDR3: TGTGCCAGCAGCCCCTGGGGTCCGGACTCTGGCAATTATGGCTACACCTTC. Translating gives CASSPWGPDSGNYGYTF. The rearrangement uses TRBV7-9 and TRBJ1-2; D is unclear. Germline values: CDR1 SEHNR, CDR2 FQNEAQ (reference sequence). CDR3 length equals 17 residues. Trimming pared 5 bases from V and 5 bases from J, leaving 24 bases between.

J is TRBJ2-7 and V is TRBV18; no firm D call. The CDR3 consists of 11 residues. The V and J ends lost 6 bases and 3 bases respectively, with 6 bases between them. The germline CDR1 and CDR2 sequences are KGHSH and LQKENI. The CDR3 DNA sequence: TGTGCCAGCTCGGAGCTCTACGAGCAGTACTTC. Amino acid sequence: CASSELYEQYF.

The CDR3 DNA reads as TGTGCCAGTAGCTCTAGCGGGAGGGCCGCCTCCACTTACAATGAGCAGTTCTTC. As protein: CASSSSGRAASTYNEQFF. The chain combines TRBV19 with TRBJ2-1; 12 bases fit TRBD2. Trimming at V came to 6 bases and at J to 4 bases, leaving 13 bases not matched to a gene. Germline values: CDR1 LNHDA, CDR2 SQIVND (reference sequence). The CDR3 length is 18 residues.

The chain recombines TRBV10-1 with TRBJ1-5; no definite D call. CDR3 length: 20 residues. V lost 9 bases to trimming and J lost 0 bases, with 30 bases between them. CDR1 WNHNN and CDR2 SYGVQD come from the germline V gene (reference sequence). The CDR3 sequence: CARRNASGVPAIYSNQPQHF. In nucleotides, the CDR3 is TGCGCCAGAAGAAACGCATCTGGGGTCCCAGCCATTTATAGCAATCAGCCCCAGCATTTT.

This clone was seen only once. The chain has TRBV5-1 and TRBJ2-2, with 10 bases identical to TRBD2. This CDR3 has 16 residues. CDR1 is SGHRS and CDR2 is YFSETQ in the germline V gene. V gave up 4 bases and J gave up 5 bases; unmatched junction bases: 8. The CDR3, as DNA: TGCGCCAGCAGCCCTTCACTAGCGGGAAATACCGGGGAGCTGTTTTTT. Translating it yields CASSPSLAGNTGELFF.

The chain joins TRBV27 to TRBJ2-3, with D maybe TRBD2 (5 bases). CDR1 and CDR2 (germline): MNHEY, SMNVEV (reference sequence). This CDR3 has 15 amino acids. The ends were cut back, 3 bases at V and 2 bases at J, with 12 bases in the middle. For the CDR3, the DNA is TGTGCCAGCAGTTTTCGGGAACTATTCACAGATACGCAGTATTTT. It yields the protein CASSFRELFTDTQYF.

The chain employs TRBV6-6 and TRBJ1-3; D is ambiguous. Germline loops: CDR1 MNHNY, CDR2 SVGAGI (reference sequence). The V end was cut by 7 bases, the J end by 2 bases, with 9 bases between. The CDR3 spans 13 residues. The CDR3 coding sequence is TGTGCCAGCACCAGCAGCCCTGGAAACACCATATATTTT. This encodes CASTSSPGNTIYF.

V is TRBV29-1 and J is TRBJ2-7; 7 bases map to TRBD2. The germline V gene encodes CDR1 SQVTM and CDR2 ANQGSEA. With 7 bases clipped from V and 0 bases from J, the junction kept 3 bases outside the gene matches. The CDR3 is 12 amino acids. The CDR3 nucleotides read TGCAGCGCAGGGACTACCTCCTACGAGCAGTACTTC. Translated, it gives CSAGTTSYEQYF.

The chain combines TRBV20-1 with TRBJ2-7; D is undetermined. Trimming took 0 bases from V and 6 from J, leaving 6 bases between them. This CDR3 is 11 amino acids long. CDR1 is DFQATT and CDR2 is SNEGSKA in the germline V gene (reference sequence). CDR3 region: CSAREYTEQYF. The CDR3 DNA reads TGCAGTGCTAGAGAATATACCGAGCAGTACTTC.

This chain connects TRBV6-2 or TRBV6-3 to TRBJ1-6; possibly TRBD1 for D (5 bases). The CDR3 has 14 residues. Germline assignment: CDR1 MNHEY and CDR2 SVGEGT. Trimming took 3 bases from V and 10 from J, leaving 13 bases between them. CDR3 bases: TGTGCCAGCAGTTATGGTGGGGCCGCCTCACCCCTCCACTTT. It translates to CASSYGGAASPLHF.

This chain connects TRBV19 to TRBJ1-5; no firm D call. CDR1 LNHDA and CDR2 SQIVND come from the germline V gene (reference sequence). V shed 5 bases and J shed 0 bases, with 14 bases lying between them. The CDR3 is made up of 16 amino acids. The CDR3 sequence is CASSPYHDVSNQPQHF. CDR3 DNA: TGTGCCAGTAGTCCTTATCATGACGTTAGCAATCAGCCCCAGCATTTT.

The chain combines TRBV28 with TRBJ1-2; tentatively, D is TRBD1 (5 bases). With 5 bases removed from V and 2 bases from J, the gap between germline ends came to 12 bases. The V gene's germline CDR1 is MDHEN and CDR2 SYDVKM. The CDR3 covers 14 residues. CDR3 sequence: CASSGTPGNYGYTF. Here the CDR3 DNA reads TGTGCCAGCAGTGGGACCCCGGGGAACTATGGCTACACCTTC.

The chain is built from TRBV24-1 and TRBJ1-1; no reliable D call. Germline V gene data show CDR1 as KGHDR and CDR2 as SFDVKD. Trimming removed 9 bases from V and 6 bases from J, with 10 bases in between. The CDR3 totals 11 residues. The CDR3: CATRWVSEAFF. CDR3 DNA sequence: TGTGCCACCCGATGGGTATCTGAAGCTTTCTTT.

The genes are TRBV28 and TRBJ2-2, with a tentative D call TRBD1 (7 bases). The CDR3 runs 15 residues. Germline V gene lookup returns CDR1 MDHEN and CDR2 SYDVKM. V lost 7 bases and J 3 bases, leaving 15 bases between the germline ends. CDR3 bases: TGTGCCAGCACCCCCAGGGGGGTTCACACCGGGGAGCTGTTTTTT. Translation gives CASTPRGVHTGELFF. Drawing the rest from reference TRBV28 and TRBJ2-2, the complete variable domain is DVKVTQSSRYLVKRTGEKVFLECVQDMDHENMFWYRQDPGLGLRLIYFSYDVKMKEKGDIPEGYSVSREKKERFSLILESASTNQTSMYLCASTPRGVHTGELFFGEGSRLTVL.